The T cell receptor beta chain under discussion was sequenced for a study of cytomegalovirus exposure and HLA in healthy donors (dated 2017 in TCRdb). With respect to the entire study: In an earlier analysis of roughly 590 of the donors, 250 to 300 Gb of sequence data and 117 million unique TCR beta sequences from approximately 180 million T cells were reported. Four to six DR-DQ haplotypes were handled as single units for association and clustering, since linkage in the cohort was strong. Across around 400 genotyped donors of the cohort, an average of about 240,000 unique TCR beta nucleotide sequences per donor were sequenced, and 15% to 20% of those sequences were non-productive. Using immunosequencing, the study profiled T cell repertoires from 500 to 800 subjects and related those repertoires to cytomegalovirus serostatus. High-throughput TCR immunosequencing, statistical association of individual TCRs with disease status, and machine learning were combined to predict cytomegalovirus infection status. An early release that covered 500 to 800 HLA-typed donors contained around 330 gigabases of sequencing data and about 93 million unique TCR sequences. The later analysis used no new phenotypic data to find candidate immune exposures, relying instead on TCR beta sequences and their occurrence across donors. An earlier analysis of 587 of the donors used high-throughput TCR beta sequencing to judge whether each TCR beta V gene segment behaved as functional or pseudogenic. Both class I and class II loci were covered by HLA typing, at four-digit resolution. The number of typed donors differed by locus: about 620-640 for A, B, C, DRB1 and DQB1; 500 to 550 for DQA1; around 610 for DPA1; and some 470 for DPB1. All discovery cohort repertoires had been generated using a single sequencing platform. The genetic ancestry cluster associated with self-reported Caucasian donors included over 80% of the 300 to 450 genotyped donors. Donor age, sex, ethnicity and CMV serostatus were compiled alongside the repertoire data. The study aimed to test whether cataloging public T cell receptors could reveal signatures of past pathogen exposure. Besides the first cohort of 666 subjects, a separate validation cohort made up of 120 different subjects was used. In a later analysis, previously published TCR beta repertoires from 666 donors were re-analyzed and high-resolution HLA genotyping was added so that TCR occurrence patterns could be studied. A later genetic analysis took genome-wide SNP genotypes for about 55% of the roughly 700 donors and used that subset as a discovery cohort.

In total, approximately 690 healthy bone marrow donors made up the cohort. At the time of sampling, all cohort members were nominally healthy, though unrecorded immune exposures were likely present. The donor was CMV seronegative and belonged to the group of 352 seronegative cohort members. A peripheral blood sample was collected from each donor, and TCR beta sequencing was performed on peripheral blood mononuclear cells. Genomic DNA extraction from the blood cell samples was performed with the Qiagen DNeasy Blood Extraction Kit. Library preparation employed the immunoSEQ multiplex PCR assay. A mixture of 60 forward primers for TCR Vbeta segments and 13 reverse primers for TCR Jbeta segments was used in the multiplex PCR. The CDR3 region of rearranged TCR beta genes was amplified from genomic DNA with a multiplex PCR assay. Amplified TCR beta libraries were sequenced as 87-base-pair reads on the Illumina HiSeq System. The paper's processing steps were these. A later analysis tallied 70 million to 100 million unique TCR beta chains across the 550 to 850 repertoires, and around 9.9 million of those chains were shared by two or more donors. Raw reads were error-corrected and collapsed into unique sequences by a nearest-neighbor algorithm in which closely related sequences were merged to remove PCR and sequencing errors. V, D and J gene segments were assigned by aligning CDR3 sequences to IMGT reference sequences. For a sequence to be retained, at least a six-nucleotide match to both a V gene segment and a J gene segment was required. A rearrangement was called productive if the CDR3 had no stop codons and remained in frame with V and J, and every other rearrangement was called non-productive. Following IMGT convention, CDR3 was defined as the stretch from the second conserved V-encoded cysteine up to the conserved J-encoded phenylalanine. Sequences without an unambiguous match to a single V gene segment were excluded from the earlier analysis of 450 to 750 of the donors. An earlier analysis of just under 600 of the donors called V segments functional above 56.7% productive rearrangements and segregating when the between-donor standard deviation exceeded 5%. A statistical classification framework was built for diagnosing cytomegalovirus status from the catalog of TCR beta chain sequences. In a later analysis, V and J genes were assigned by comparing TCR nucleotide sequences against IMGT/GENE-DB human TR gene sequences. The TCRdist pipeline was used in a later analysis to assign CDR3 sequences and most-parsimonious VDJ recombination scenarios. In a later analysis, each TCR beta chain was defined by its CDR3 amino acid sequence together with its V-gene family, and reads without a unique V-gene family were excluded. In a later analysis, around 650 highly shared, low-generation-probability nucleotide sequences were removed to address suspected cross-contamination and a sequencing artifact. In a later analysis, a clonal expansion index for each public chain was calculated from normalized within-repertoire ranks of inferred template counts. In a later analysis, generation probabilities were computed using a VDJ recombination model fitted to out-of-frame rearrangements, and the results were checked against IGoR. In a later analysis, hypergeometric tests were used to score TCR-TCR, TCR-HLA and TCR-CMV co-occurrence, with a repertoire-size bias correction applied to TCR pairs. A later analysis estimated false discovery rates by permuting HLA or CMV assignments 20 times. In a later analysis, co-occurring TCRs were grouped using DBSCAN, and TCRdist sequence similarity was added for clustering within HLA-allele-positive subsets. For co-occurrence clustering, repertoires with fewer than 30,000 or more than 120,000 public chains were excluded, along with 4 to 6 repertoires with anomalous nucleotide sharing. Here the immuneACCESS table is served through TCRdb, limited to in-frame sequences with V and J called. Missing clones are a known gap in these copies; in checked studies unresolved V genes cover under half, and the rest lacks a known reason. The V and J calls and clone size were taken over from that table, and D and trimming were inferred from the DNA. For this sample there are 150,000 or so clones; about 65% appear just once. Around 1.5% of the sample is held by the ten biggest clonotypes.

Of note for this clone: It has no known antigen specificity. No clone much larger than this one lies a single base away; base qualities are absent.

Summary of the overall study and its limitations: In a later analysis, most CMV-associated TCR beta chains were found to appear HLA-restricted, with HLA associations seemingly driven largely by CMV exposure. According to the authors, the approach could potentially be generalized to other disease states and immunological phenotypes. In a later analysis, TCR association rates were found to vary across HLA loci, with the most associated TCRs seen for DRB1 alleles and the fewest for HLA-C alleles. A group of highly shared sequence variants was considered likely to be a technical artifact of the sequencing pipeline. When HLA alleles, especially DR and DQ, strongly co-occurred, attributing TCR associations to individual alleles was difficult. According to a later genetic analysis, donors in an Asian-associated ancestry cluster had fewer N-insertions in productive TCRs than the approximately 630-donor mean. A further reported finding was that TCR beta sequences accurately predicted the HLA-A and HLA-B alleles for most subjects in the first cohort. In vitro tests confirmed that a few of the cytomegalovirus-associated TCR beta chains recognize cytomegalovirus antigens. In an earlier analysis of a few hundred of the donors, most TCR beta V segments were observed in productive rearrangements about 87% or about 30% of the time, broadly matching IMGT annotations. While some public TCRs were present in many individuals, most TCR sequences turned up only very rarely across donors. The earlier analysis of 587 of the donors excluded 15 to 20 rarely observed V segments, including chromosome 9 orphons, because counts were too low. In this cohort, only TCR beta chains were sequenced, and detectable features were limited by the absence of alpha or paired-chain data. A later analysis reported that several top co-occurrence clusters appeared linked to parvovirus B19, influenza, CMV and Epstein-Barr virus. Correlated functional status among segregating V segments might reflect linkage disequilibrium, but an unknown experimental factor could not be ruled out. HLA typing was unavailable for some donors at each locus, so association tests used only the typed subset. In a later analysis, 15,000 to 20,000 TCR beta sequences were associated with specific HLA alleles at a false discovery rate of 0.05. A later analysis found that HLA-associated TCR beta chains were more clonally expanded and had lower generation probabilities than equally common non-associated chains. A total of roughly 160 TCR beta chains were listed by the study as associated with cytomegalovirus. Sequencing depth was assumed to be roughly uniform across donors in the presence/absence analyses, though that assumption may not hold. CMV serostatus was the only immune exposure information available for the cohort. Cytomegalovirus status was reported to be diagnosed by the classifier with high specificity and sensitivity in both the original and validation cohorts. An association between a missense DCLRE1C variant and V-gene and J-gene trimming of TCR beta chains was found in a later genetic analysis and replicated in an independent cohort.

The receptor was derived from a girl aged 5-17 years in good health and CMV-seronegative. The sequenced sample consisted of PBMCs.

This receptor carries the CDR3 CASSSLDRELFF. The nucleotide sequence is TGTGCCAGCAGTTCTTTAGACAGGGAACTGTTTTTT. Recombination linked TRBV6-5 to TRBJ1-4; TRBD1 aligns with 7 central bases. For this chain, trimming is 4 bases at the V end and 12 bases at the J end, and the number of junction bases without a gene match is 5. The germline V gene supplies CDR1 MNHEY and CDR2 SVGAGI. The CDR3 runs 12 amino acids, cysteine and phenylalanine included. The entry retains the CDR3 DNA only, 36 bases that are in frame from base 1.